The 30 T cell receptor beta chains below were found in one sample sequenced in a study of neurological immune-mediated disorders. Time point given: longitudinal time-point 1 (baseline). Using its own MiXCR run on the 5' RACE reads, TCRdb lists one record per CDR3 protein. The sample shows tens of thousands of distinct CDR3 sequences, 10% to 13% of them seen only once. Sequencing used PBMCs. These receptors came from a man aged 25 to 40 in good health.

Ten or more counts support this clonotype. V gene TRBV4-1 combines with J gene TRBJ2-4; D gene ambiguous. The CDR3 has 14 residues. Germline assignment: CDR1 MGHRA and CDR2 YSYEKL. With 0 bases removed from V and 5 bases from J, the gap between germline ends came to 8 bases. CDR3 DNA: TGCGCCAGCAGCCAAGATCGACCTCAAAACATTCAGTACTTC. Its translation is CASSQDRPQNIQYF.

This clonotype was seen many times. This chain links TRBV7-6 with TRBJ2-3; the match to TRBD2 covers 11 bases. The CDR3 loop spans 16 amino acids. Looked up from germline, CDR1 is SGHVS and CDR2 is FNYEAQ. V dropped 0 bases and J dropped 4; count of bases not matched to a gene: 3. The DNA of the CDR3 is TGTGCCAGCAGCTTAGCGACTAGCGGGATCCCAGATACGCAGTATTTT. Residues: CASSLATSGIPDTQYF. Full variable domain (rest looked up from reference TRBV7-6 and TRBJ2-3): GAGVSQSPRYKVTKRGQDVALRCDPISGHVSLYWYRQALGQGPEFLTYFNYEAQQDKSGLPNDRFSAERPEGSISTLTIQRTEQRDSAMYRCASSLATSGIPDTQYFGPGTRLTVL.

This clonotype was seen ten or more times. The V and J genes are TRBV6-5 and TRBJ2-2; D possibly matches TRBD1 or TRBD2 (5 bases each). The CDR3 has 14 amino acids. From germline, CDR1 is MNHEY and CDR2 SVGAGI. V lost 2 bases and J lost 7, with 11 bases in between. The DNA of the CDR3 is TGTGCCAGCAGTTACGGGGGTGTCGGCGGGGAGCTGTTTTTT. Its protein is CASSYGGVGGELFF.

This clonotype came up many times. The V call is TRBV11-2, the J call TRBJ2-4; no clear D gene. V was clipped by 5 bases and J by 0 bases, with 11 bases between them. Germline V lookup: CDR1 SGHAT, CDR2 FQNNGV. This CDR3 is 15 amino acids long. Written as DNA, the CDR3 is TGTGCCAGCAGCGTCCCACAGCTAGCCAAAAACATTCAGTACTTC. Residues: CASSVPQLAKNIQYF.

This clonotype was observed at least ten times. The chain joins TRBV27 to TRBJ2-3, with TRBD1 matching 8 bases. The CDR3 has 14 residues. V gave up 5 bases and J gave up 3 bases; unmatched junction bases: 4. Germline V lookup: CDR1 MNHEY, CDR2 SMNVEV (reference sequence). In DNA, the CDR3 is TGTGCCAGCAGTGCGACAGGGGTGACAGATACGCAGTATTTT. Translated, it gives CASSATGVTDTQYF.

This clonotype was detected ten times or more. The chain recombines TRBV7-2 with TRBJ2-4, with 8 bases lining up with TRBD1. Germline-derived CDR1 and CDR2 are SGHTA and FQGNSA. Unmatched junction bases numbered 6, after V lost 2 bases and J lost 6 bases. The CDR3 runs to 15 residues. This CDR3 reads CASSLIRGQGNIQYF. The CDR3 DNA follows: TGTGCCAGCAGCTTAATCAGGGGGCAGGGAAACATTCAGTACTTC.

This clonotype came up many times. The chain has TRBV29-1 and TRBJ2-3; 8 bases match TRBD1. The CDR3 has 15 residues. CDR1 SQVTM and CDR2 ANQGSEA come from the germline V gene. Unmatched junction bases numbered 7, after V lost 4 bases and J lost 1 base. This CDR3 reads CSVVAGGAGTDTQYF. The CDR3 bases are TGCAGCGTTGTAGCAGGGGGCGCGGGCACAGATACGCAGTATTTT.

This clonotype was seen repeatedly, ten times or more. This chain joins TRBV5-6 and TRBJ2-7; D might be TRBD1 (6 bases). Trimming removed 0 bases at V and 3 bases at J, with 13 bases between. CDR3 length: 15 residues. Germline V gene lookup returns CDR1 SGHDT and CDR2 YYEEEE. The CDR3 DNA sequence: TGTGCCAGCAGCTTGGCCGGACAGCGTGACTACGAGCAGTACTTC. It codes for CASSLAGQRDYEQYF.

This clonotype has at least ten counts. The V call is TRBV10-3, the J call TRBJ2-1; 10 bases agree with TRBD1. The CDR3 runs to 14 residues. J gave up 8 bases and V 10 bases, and 11 bases lay outside the gene matches. Germline lookup yields CDR1 ENHRY and CDR2 SYGVKD. CDR3 nucleotide sequence: TGTGCCAGCTTAGCGGGGACAGGGGTGGATGAGCAGTTCTTC. This sequence encodes CASLAGTGVDEQFF.

In this sample, this clonotype turned up many times. The chain uses TRBV9 and TRBJ2-7, with TRBD2 matching over 7 bases. Germline trimming cut 7 bases from V and 2 bases from J; bases unmatched to any gene: 9. This CDR3 contains 14 residues. Per germline, CDR1 SGDLS and CDR2 YYNGEE. CDR3 DNA: TGTGCCAGCTCCACGGGGGGTAGGCCCTACGAGCAGTACTTC. Its protein product is CASSTGGRPYEQYF.

There are many counts of this clonotype. The rearrangement links TRBV12-3 or TRBV12-4 to TRBJ2-3; D unresolved. This CDR3 has 13 amino acids. The V end lost 1 base, the J end lost 5 bases, and 7 bases lay between the germline ends. Here the CDR3 DNA reads TGTGCCAGCAGTTTAGAACTGGAAGATACGCAGTATTTT. It yields the protein CASSLELEDTQYF.

This clonotype was counted between two and nine times. V is TRBV5-1 and J is TRBJ2-1; 14 bases line up with TRBD2. J lost 6 bases, V lost 4 bases, and 3 bases had no gene match. There are 15 residues in the CDR3. Germline V gene lookup returns CDR1 SGHRS and CDR2 YFSETQ. CDR3 loop: CASSPGLAGGNEQFF. The CDR3 coding sequence is TGCGCCAGCAGCCCCGGACTAGCGGGAGGCAATGAGCAGTTCTTC.

By its share, this clonotype is medium-sized. The CDR3 DNA reads TGCAGTGTAGACAGTCCTCGGGAGACCCAGTACTTC. Amino acids: CSVDSPRETQYF. The chain is built from TRBV20-1 and TRBJ2-5; D perhaps matches TRBD1 (5 bases). The length of the CDR3 is 12 residues. Germline V lookup: CDR1 DFQATT, CDR2 SNEGSKA (reference sequence). Trimming removed 7 bases at V and 5 bases at J, with 14 bases between.

The rearrangement links TRBV3-1 to TRBJ2-2; 8 positions agree with TRBD2. Germline V gene lookup returns CDR1 LGHDT and CDR2 YNNKEL (reference sequence). V was clipped by 0 bases and J by 6 bases; unmatched bases: 0. The CDR3 is made up of 14 amino acids. CDR3 DNA sequence: TGTGCCAGCAGCCAAGAAGCGGGAGCCGGGGAGCTGTTTTTT. Translated, it gives CASSQEAGAGELFF.

This clonotype has ten or more counts. In DNA, the CDR3 is TGCAGTGCTAGACCAACACTAGCGGGTTACAATGAGCAGTTCTTC. Protein: CSARPTLAGYNEQFF. The chain carries TRBV20-1 and TRBJ2-1; 9 bases are shared with TRBD2. Germline loops: CDR1 DFQATT, CDR2 SNEGSKA (reference sequence). V shed 2 bases and J 4 bases; nucleotides not matched to a gene: 6. The CDR3 consists of 15 residues.

Many counts were recorded for this clonotype. This chain joins TRBV7-3 and TRBJ2-1; TRBD2 is a possible D gene (6 bases). Between the trimmed V and J ends, which lost 8 bases and 10 bases, there was a span of 15 bases. Germline V lookup: CDR1 SGHTA, CDR2 FQGTGA. This CDR3 region has 12 residues. The CDR3, as DNA: TGTGCCAGCGAGGGCAACCGGGGGGAGCAGTTCTTC. It specifies CASEGNRGEQFF.

This clonotype occurred many times. The genes are TRBV10-3 and TRBJ2-3; no definite D call. Trimming removed 2 bases at V and 2 bases at J, with 8 bases between. The length of the CDR3 is 14 residues. Germline V CDR1 and CDR2: ENHRY, SYGVKD. CDR3 sequence reads: CAISEPGPTDTQYF. CDR3 coding DNA: TGTGCCATCAGTGAGCCTGGACCCACAGATACGCAGTATTTT.

This clonotype appeared many times. DNA of the CDR3: TGTGCCAGCAGCTTTACTAGCGGTTACTCCTACAATGAGCAGTTCTTC. Translating gives CASSFTSGYSYNEQFF. This chain links TRBV5-6 with TRBJ2-1; the match to TRBD2 covers 8 bases. Unmatched junction bases numbered 4, after V lost 2 bases and J lost 0 bases. The CDR3 sequence is 16 residues long. From germline, CDR1 is SGHDT and CDR2 YYEEEE.

The chain uses TRBV9 and TRBJ2-6, with 8 bases that match TRBD1. Germline V gene data show CDR1 as SGDLS and CDR2 as YYNGEE. The CDR3 has 18 residues. J lost 4 bases, V lost 5 bases, and 14 bases had no gene match. The CDR3 loop is CASSRTVGQASGANVLTF. CDR3 DNA: TGTGCCAGCAGTCGTACAGTGGGACAGGCTTCGGGGGCCAACGTCCTGACTTTC.

This clonotype was detected many times. The J gene is TRBJ2-1, the V gene TRBV5-1; TRBD1 matches 7 bases. Germline lookup yields CDR1 SGHRS and CDR2 YFSETQ. The CDR3 consists of 15 residues. V was clipped by 4 bases and J by 6 bases; unmatched bases: 10. The CDR3 sequence is CASSPRGDSSNEQFF. DNA of the CDR3: TGCGCCAGCAGCCCCAGAGGGGACAGTAGCAATGAGCAGTTCTTC. The whole variable domain, filled in from reference TRBV5-1 and TRBJ2-1, reads KAGVTQTPRYLIKTRGQQVTLSCSPISGHRSVSWYQQTPGQGLQFLFEYFSETQRNKGNFPGRFSGRQFSNSRSEMNVSTLELGDSALYLCASSPRGDSSNEQFFGPGTRLTVL.

Concerning this clonotype: Germline and junction disagree at one end, which may indicate a read error. The chain recombines TRBV5-1 with TRBJ2-5; a weak D match, TRBD1 (6 bases). CDR3 length: 15 residues. The germline gives CDR1 SGHRS, CDR2 YFSETQ. The CDR3 here is CASSLGQCREDTQYF. CDR3 nucleotides: TGCGCCAGCAGCTTAGGACAGTGCCGGGAAGATACCCAGTACTTC. Based on the CDR3 plus reference TRBV5-1 and TRBJ2-5, the full variable domain is KAGVTQTPRYLIKTRGQQVTLSCSPISGHRSVSWYQQTPGQGLQFLFEYFSETQRNKGNFPGRFSGRQFSNSRSEMNVSTLELGDSALYLCASSLGQCREDTQYFGPGTRLLVL.

V and J are TRBV20-1 and TRBJ1-2; D remains ambiguous. The CDR3 runs 13 residues. The V end was cut by 6 bases, the J end by 5 bases, with 16 bases between. Germline assignment: CDR1 DFQATT and CDR2 SNEGSKA (reference sequence). The CDR3 loop reads CSAEDSGQYGYTF. The CDR3 DNA is TGCAGTGCCGAGGACTCCGGGCAATATGGCTACACCTTC.

CDR3 bases: TGCGCCAGCAGCCCACGTTGGGGAGGGCTTTACAATGAGCAGTTCTTC. Residues: CASSPRWGGLYNEQFF. The rearrangement joins TRBV5-1 to TRBJ2-1; 7 bases are a match to TRBD2. The CDR3 covers 16 residues. The germline V gene has CDR1 SGHRS and CDR2 YFSETQ. V dropped 4 bases and J dropped 4; count of bases not matched to a gene: 11.

The chain employs TRBV3-1 and TRBJ2-7; D assignment may be TRBD1 or TRBD2 (5 bases each). Trimming pared 6 bases from V and 3 bases from J, leaving 12 bases between. The CDR3 is made up of 13 amino acids. The germline V gene encodes CDR1 LGHDT and CDR2 YNNKEL (reference sequence). The CDR3 DNA follows: TGTGCCAGCAGTCGACCTGGGGGCTACGAGCAGTACTTC. Its protein product is CASSRPGGYEQYF.

The table lists this clonotype with many counts. In DNA form, the CDR3 reads TGCGCCAGCAGCTTGGACCCAGCAGCTAACTATGGCTACACCTTC. Encoded protein: CASSLDPAANYGYTF. This rearrangement joins TRBV5-1 to TRBJ1-2; no reliable D call. The CDR3 loop spans 15 amino acids. CDR1 and CDR2 from the germline V gene are SGHRS and YFSETQ. V was pared by 0 bases and J by 0 bases, with 9 bases between.

This clonotype was counted once. The junction differs from germline at one of its ends, possibly a read error. The V gene is TRBV3-1, the J gene TRBJ2-7, with D uncertain. The germline gives CDR1 LGHDT, CDR2 YNNKEL (reference sequence). The CDR3 contains 11 residues. CDR3 DNA: TGTGCCAGCAGCCGATCCTACGATCAGTACTTC. This translates into CASSRSYDQYF.

The chain carries TRBV3-1 and TRBJ2-3; no firm D call. The CDR3 loop spans 14 amino acids. Trimming cost V 3 bases and J 1 base, with 8 bases left between them. Germline V gene data show CDR1 as LGHDT and CDR2 as YNNKEL (reference sequence). The CDR3 protein is CASSHGTGTDTQYF. The CDR3 region has the DNA TGTGCCAGCAGCCACGGAACGGGCACAGATACGCAGTATTTT.

This clonotype was observed many times. The V call is TRBV27, the J call TRBJ1-6; D gene uncertain. This CDR3 has 15 residues. Trimming left V 6 bases short and J 2 bases short, with 11 bases between. The germline V gene has CDR1 MNHEY and CDR2 SMNVEV (reference sequence). CDR3 DNA: TGTGCCAGCAGACCGGACGGTGCCTATAATTCACCCCTCCACTTT. It encodes CASRPDGAYNSPLHF.

This clonotype was detected ten times or more. The gene calls are TRBV6-1 and TRBJ2-2, with 8 positions matching TRBD2. The junction had 4 bases not matched to a gene; V was cut back by 6 bases and J by 1 base. Germline CDR1 is MNHNS and CDR2 is SASEGT. The CDR3 covers 15 residues. The CDR3 loop is CASREREQNTGELFF. The CDR3 DNA is TGTGCCAGCAGAGAGCGGGAGCAGAACACCGGGGAGCTGTTTTTT.

This clonotype occurred many times. V and J are TRBV11-2 and TRBJ2-2, with TRBD2 as a possible D gene (5 bases). The CDR3 has 15 amino acids. Germline V gene sequence: CDR1 SGHAT, CDR2 FQNNGV. V was cut by 3 bases and J by 2 bases, with 10 bases left in between. CDR3 coding DNA: TGTGCCAGCAGCTTCGGGAATCCCAACACCGGGGAGCTGTTTTTT. Amino acids: CASSFGNPNTGELFF.